Described below is a single TCR beta chain sequence and its context. The sample is drawn from a study of T cell changes during pregnancy in multiple sclerosis. The length of the CDR3 is 14 residues. Germline-derived CDR1 and CDR2 are SGHTA and FQGTGA. The trim removed 4 bases at V and 4 bases at J, leaving 4 bases unmatched. Data came from immunoSEQ multiplex PCR; TCRdb stores just in-frame clones and leaves some out. The sample includes 55,000 to 85,000 clones, approximately 94% of them seen just once. This receptor was identified in a female donor with multiple sclerosis, enrolled in a pregnancy study. This material consisted of peripheral blood, taken in the third trimester of pregnancy. The chain joins TRBV7-3 to TRBJ1-2; 9 bases agree with TRBD1. CDR3 bases: TGTGCCAGCAGCTCCACAGGGGGCGTCTATGGCTACACCTTC. Its protein product is CASSSTGGVYGYTF.